A selection of T cell receptor beta chains follows, all from one sample in a study of T cells in Graves' hyperthyroidism and ophthalmopathy. TCRdb analysed the multiplex PCR reads with MiXCR anew, one entry per CDR3 protein. The sample contains 490,000 or so distinct CDR3 sequences, around a fifth of which appear only once. The sample consisted of blood. The receptors were sampled from a woman between 70 and 85 years old with Graves' ophthalmopathy. Each CDR3 is given with its conserved first and last residue. A D gene is named only where the DNA matches it firmly. Size tells how often a clone was seen (once, few, many) or the class of an expanded clone, and some rows leave it out.

DNA: TGCAGTGCTGGGGACAACACTGAAGCTTTCTTT
CDR3: CSAGDNTEAFF
size: NA
D: NA
J: TRBJ1-1
V: TRBV20-1

DNA: TGCAGCGTCCCGGGACAGACGTCCTACGAGCAGTACTTC
CDR3: CSVPGQTSYEQYF
size: NA
D: TRBD1
J: TRBJ2-7
V: TRBV29-1

DNA: TGCGCCAGCAGCTTGGAGACAGGGGATCGAGGATCACCCCTCCACTTT
CDR3: CASSLETGDRGSPLHF
size: NA
D: TRBD1
J: TRBJ1-6
V: TRBV5-1

DNA: TGTGCCAGCAACCGCCCGGGGTCCGAGCAGTACTTC
CDR3: CASNRPGSEQYF
size: NA
D: NA
J: TRBJ2-7
V: TRBV12-3/TRBV12-4

DNA: TGCAGTGCTAGAGGACAGGGGGCCTACGAGCAGTACTTC
CDR3: CSARGQGAYEQYF
size: many
D: TRBD1
J: TRBJ2-7
V: TRBV20-1

DNA: TGTGCCAGCAGCCATACCTGGGGGGCTAAGCGGGAAGGGACAGATACGCAGTATTTT
CDR3: CASSHTWGAKREGTDTQYF
size: few
D: NA
J: TRBJ2-3
V: TRBV3-1

DNA: TGTGCCAGCAGCTTAGGACAGGCTGAAAAACTGTTTTTT
CDR3: CASSLGQAEKLFF
size: many
D: NA
J: TRBJ1-4
V: TRBV11-2

DNA: TGTGCCAGCAGTTTACCGGGACAGGGGCGATCCCAGTACTTC
CDR3: CASSLPGQGRSQYF
size: many
D: TRBD1
J: TRBJ2-5
V: TRBV28

DNA: TGCAGTGCTAGAGATCAACTGGACTTCAGCTCCTACAATGAGCAGTTCTTC
CDR3: CSARDQLDFSSYNEQFF
size: NA
D: NA
J: TRBJ2-1
V: TRBV20-1

DNA: TGTGCCAGCAGCCGGGGACTAGCGGGAGGGATCTCCTACAATGAGCAGTTCTTC
CDR3: CASSRGLAGGISYNEQFF
size: few
D: TRBD2
J: TRBJ2-1
V: TRBV28

DNA: TGTGCCAGTAGTATGGCGGGGGCCAACTTGGAGACCCAGTACTTC
CDR3: CASSMAGANLETQYF
size: few
D: NA
J: TRBJ2-5
V: TRBV19

DNA: TGCAGTGCTGGATCAACAGATACGCGGTATTTT
CDR3: CSAGSTDTRYF
size: NA
D: NA
J: TRBJ2-3
V: TRBV20-1

DNA: TGTGCCAGCAGCTTGGGGGTTAGTACAGATACGCAGTATTTT
CDR3: CASSLGVSTDTQYF
size: many
D: NA
J: TRBJ2-3
V: TRBV7-8

DNA: TGTGCCAGCATGGATCGGAGCAGGCCCCTAGGCTACACCTTC
CDR3: CASMDRSRPLGYTF
size: many
D: NA
J: TRBJ1-2
V: TRBV28

DNA: TGTGCCAGTAGTATAGAACAGGCCTCTGGTAATGAAAAACTGTTTTTT
CDR3: CASSIEQASGNEKLFF
size: NA
D: NA
J: TRBJ1-4
V: TRBV19

DNA: TGTGCCAGCAGCATACTCCGGGGCTCACAAAACAATGAGCAGTTCTTC
CDR3: CASSILRGSQNNEQFF
size: few
D: NA
J: TRBJ2-1
V: TRBV11-1

DNA: TGTGCCAGCAGTTTAAGTCACAATGAGCAGTTCTTC
CDR3: CASSLSHNEQFF
size: NA
D: NA
J: TRBJ2-1
V: TRBV12-3/TRBV12-4

DNA: TGTGCCAGCAGAGACAGGGGCACTGAAGCTTTCTTT
CDR3: CASRDRGTEAFF
size: NA
D: TRBD1
J: TRBJ1-1
V: TRBV3-1

DNA: TGTGCCAGCAGTTTACAAGGGACAGGTATCAATCAGCCCCAGCATTTT
CDR3: CASSLQGTGINQPQHF
size: few
D: TRBD1
J: TRBJ1-5
V: TRBV27

DNA: TGTGCCAGCAGCTTACTTGACATAGCGGTAGATACGCAGTATTTT
CDR3: CASSLLDIAVDTQYF
size: many
D: NA
J: TRBJ2-3
V: TRBV11-2

DNA: TGTGCCTGGACCCCCGGACCGAACACCGGGGAGCTGTTTTTT
CDR3: CAWTPGPNTGELFF
size: few
D: NA
J: TRBJ2-2
V: TRBV30

DNA: TGTGCCAGCAAAGAACTAGCGACCCATGAGCAGTTCTTC
CDR3: CASKELATHEQFF
size: NA
D: TRBD2
J: TRBJ2-1
V: TRBV3-1

DNA: TGTGCCACCCCATTTTTGGGGAGGGGCGGGGGTTACTATGGCTACACCTTC
CDR3: CATPFLGRGGGYYGYTF
size: few
D: NA
J: TRBJ1-2
V: TRBV24-1

DNA: TGTGCCAGCAGCCCGGGACTACTAGCCAAAAACATTCAGTACTTC
CDR3: CASSPGLLAKNIQYF
size: NA
D: TRBD2
J: TRBJ2-4
V: TRBV7-8

DNA: TGTGCCAGCAGCCCAACGTCAAGGTGGGACACTGAAGCTTTCTTT
CDR3: CASSPTSRWDTEAFF
size: many
D: NA
J: TRBJ1-1
V: TRBV9

DNA: TGCGCCAGCAGCTTGGGCGTGACAGGGAGAGGGGAGACCCAGTACTTC
CDR3: CASSLGVTGRGETQYF
size: once
D: TRBD1
J: TRBJ2-5
V: TRBV5-1

DNA: TGTGCCAGCCCCCGGAGAAATGAGCAGTTCTTC
CDR3: CASPRRNEQFF
size: many
D: NA
J: TRBJ2-1
V: TRBV11-1

DNA: TGTGCCAGCAGTTTGCCCAGTCCTAATTCACCCCTCCACTTT
CDR3: CASSLPSPNSPLHF
size: many
D: NA
J: TRBJ1-6
V: TRBV12-3/TRBV12-4

DNA: TGTGCCAGCAGTTACGGCCTGGGAGGACGGGAACGATACGAGCAGTACTTC
CDR3: CASSYGLGGRERYEQYF
size: NA
D: NA
J: TRBJ2-7
V: TRBV6-2/TRBV6-3

DNA: TGTGCCAGCAGACCCGGGACTAGCCTCGGCGATACGCAGTATTTT
CDR3: CASRPGTSLGDTQYF
size: NA
D: TRBD2
J: TRBJ2-3
V: TRBV7-9

DNA: TGTGCCAGCAGCTTCCGCGGGTCTCCCCGGGTGGACTTC
CDR3: CASSFRGSPRVDF
size: many
D: NA
J: TRBJ2-7
V: TRBV11-2

DNA: TGTGCCAGTAGGAAAAGGGCAGGGGGTAATCAGCCCCAGCATTTT
CDR3: CASRKRAGGNQPQHF
size: few
D: TRBD1
J: TRBJ1-5
V: TRBV19

DNA: TGTGCCAGCAGCTTAAGAGTCCAGGGCACTGAAGCTTTCTTT
CDR3: CASSLRVQGTEAFF
size: NA
D: NA
J: TRBJ1-1
V: TRBV13

DNA: TGTGCCAGCAGCTTAGCCGGGACCAGGGATCTCGATGAGCAGTTCTTC
CDR3: CASSLAGTRDLDEQFF
size: NA
D: NA
J: TRBJ2-1
V: TRBV5-8

DNA: TGCAGTGCCGGACAGGGAATGAGTGGCTACACCTTC
CDR3: CSAGQGMSGYTF
size: few
D: TRBD1
J: TRBJ1-2
V: TRBV20-1

DNA: TGTGCCAGCAGCTTATACGAGAGGGTTGGAGGCGAGCAGTACTTC
CDR3: CASSLYERVGGEQYF
size: few
D: NA
J: TRBJ2-7
V: TRBV7-2

DNA: TGTGCCAGCAGTTTGAGTGTGAGCGAGCAGTACTTC
CDR3: CASSLSVSEQYF
size: NA
D: NA
J: TRBJ2-7
V: TRBV28

DNA: TGTGCCAGCAGCCCAGCCGTGGGACTCTACGAGCAGTACTTC
CDR3: CASSPAVGLYEQYF
size: NA
D: NA
J: TRBJ2-7
V: TRBV7-8

DNA: TGTGCCAGCAGGGGGGAGGGGGGATATTATCAGCCCCAGCATTTT
CDR3: CASRGEGGYYQPQHF
size: few
D: NA
J: TRBJ1-5
V: TRBV28

DNA: TGTGCCAGTTCACGGGACATCCGCTCTGGGGCCAACGTCCTGACTTTC
CDR3: CASSRDIRSGANVLTF
size: few
D: NA
J: TRBJ2-6
V: TRBV19

DNA: TGTGCCAGCAGCCAAGCGGTCAGAAATCAGCCCCAGCATTTT
CDR3: CASSQAVRNQPQHF
size: NA
D: NA
J: TRBJ1-5
V: TRBV3-1

DNA: TGTGCCAGCAGTGTACTAGCGGAGTTCTACAATGAGCAGTTCTTC
CDR3: CASSVLAEFYNEQFF
size: few
D: TRBD2
J: TRBJ2-1
V: TRBV6-2/TRBV6-3

DNA: TGTGCCAGCAGCCATAGGGGGGCATCGTCTGAGAACACTGAAGCTTTCTTT
CDR3: CASSHRGASSENTEAFF
size: few
D: NA
J: TRBJ1-1
V: TRBV16

DNA: TGTGCCACCCGGGGGTCAGGTTACATTCAGTACTTC
CDR3: CATRGSGYIQYF
size: NA
D: NA
J: TRBJ2-4
V: TRBV19